This TCR beta chain is drawn from a study of blood T cell repertoires in COVID-19. Data came from immunoSEQ multiplex PCR; TCRdb stores just in-frame clones and leaves some out. The sample contains approximately 360,000 clones, 75% to 90% of which appear only once. V was clipped by 7 bases and J by 3 bases; unmatched bases: 9. This CDR3 spans 14 amino acids. CDR1 is MNHNY, CDR2 SVGAGI, per germline (reference sequence). The sequenced sample was PBMCs or T cells enriched from blood (not recorded which). The receptor was isolated from a woman in her forties or fifties who had recovered from COVID-19. The V and J genes are TRBV6-6 and TRBJ2-7, with 7 bases identical to TRBD1. CDR3 bases: TGTGCCAGCACTCAGACAGGGACGAGCTACGAGCAGTACTTC. Translation: CASTQTGTSYEQYF.